The rows below give T cell receptor beta chains drawn from one sample of a study of T cell responses to AZD1222 COVID-19 vaccine. Sequencing used immunoSEQ multiplex PCR; TCRdb keeps in-frame clones, though not all of them. The sample shows some 170,000 clones, approximately 92% of them seen only once. Sequenced here: peripheral blood, sampled 28 days after the second dose of the MenACWY control vaccine. The receptor source for this set is an adult who received the MenACWY meningococcal vaccine as a control. CDR3s include the opening cysteine and the closing phenylalanine or tryptophan. Fields, in order: clone size, D gene, V gene, CDR3 length, J gene, CDR3 DNA, CDR3 protein. D genes are given only for firm matches. Size values are once, few and many counts, or a class for expanded clones, and some rows have none.

clone size: once
D gene: -
V gene: TRBV6-1
CDR3 length: 13
J gene: TRBJ2-7
CDR3 DNA: TGTGCCAGCAGTGAAACCAGGGACCACGAGCAGTACTTC
CDR3 protein: CASSETRDHEQYF

clone size: -
D gene: TRBD2
V gene: TRBV4-2
CDR3 length: 15
J gene: TRBJ2-7
CDR3 DNA: TGTGCCAGCAGCCAAGGAGCGGGGGGTGTTTACGAGCAGTACTTC
CDR3 protein: CASSQGAGGVYEQYF

clone size: -
D gene: -
V gene: TRBV19
CDR3 length: 14
J gene: TRBJ1-1
CDR3 DNA: TGTGCCAGTAGTATAGGTGGAGGTCGGACTGAAGCTTTCTTT
CDR3 protein: CASSIGGGRTEAFF

clone size: -
D gene: TRBD1
V gene: TRBV7-9
CDR3 length: 14
J gene: TRBJ1-4
CDR3 DNA: TGTGCCAGCAGCCGGACAGGGGTCGCTGAAAAACTGTTTTTT
CDR3 protein: CASSRTGVAEKLFF

clone size: -
D gene: TRBD1
V gene: TRBV6-2/TRBV6-3
CDR3 length: 15
J gene: TRBJ1-5
CDR3 DNA: TGTGCCAGCAGTTACTCGGGACAGAACAATCAGCCCCAGCATTTT
CDR3 protein: CASSYSGQNNQPQHF

clone size: -
D gene: -
V gene: TRBV3-1/TRBV3-2
CDR3 length: 12
J gene: TRBJ1-5
CDR3 DNA: TGTGCCAGCAGCCAGCCCGGGAGGCCCCAGCATTTT
CDR3 protein: CASSQPGRPQHF

clone size: -
D gene: -
V gene: TRBV5-6
CDR3 length: 14
J gene: TRBJ1-3
CDR3 DNA: TGTGCCAGCAGCTTGACGTACTCTGGAAACACCATATATTTT
CDR3 protein: CASSLTYSGNTIYF

clone size: -
D gene: TRBD1
V gene: TRBV18
CDR3 length: 14
J gene: TRBJ1-6
CDR3 DNA: TGTGCCAGCTCACCAAGGGACAGCAATTCACCCCTCCACTTT
CDR3 protein: CASSPRDSNSPLHF

clone size: -
D gene: -
V gene: TRBV29-1
CDR3 length: 14
J gene: TRBJ2-7
CDR3 DNA: TGCAGCGTTGGGTGGGACACCGAGGTCGACGAGCAGTACTTC
CDR3 protein: CSVGWDTEVDEQYF

clone size: -
D gene: -
V gene: TRBV6-2/TRBV6-3
CDR3 length: 13
J gene: TRBJ1-1
CDR3 DNA: TGTGCCAGCAGTTACAGGGGAAATACTGAAGCTTTCTTT
CDR3 protein: CASSYRGNTEAFF

clone size: few
D gene: TRBD1
V gene: TRBV5-4
CDR3 length: 15
J gene: TRBJ1-4
CDR3 DNA: TGTGCCAGCAGCAGAGGACAGGGGTCTAATGAAAAACTGTTTTTT
CDR3 protein: CASSRGQGSNEKLFF

clone size: -
D gene: -
V gene: TRBV2
CDR3 length: 14
J gene: TRBJ1-5
CDR3 DNA: TGTGCCAGCGGCGGGATCTATAGCAATCAGCCCCAGCATTTT
CDR3 protein: CASGGIYSNQPQHF

clone size: once
D gene: -
V gene: TRBV9
CDR3 length: 14
J gene: TRBJ1-1
CDR3 DNA: TGTGCCAGCAGCGTAGTGGCAGCGAACACTGAAGCTTTCTTT
CDR3 protein: CASSVVAANTEAFF

clone size: -
D gene: -
V gene: TRBV6-5
CDR3 length: 15
J gene: TRBJ2-1
CDR3 DNA: TGTGCCAGCAGGTTCGAGGTGAGCTCCTACAATGAGCAGTTCTTC
CDR3 protein: CASRFEVSSYNEQFF

clone size: -
D gene: -
V gene: TRBV6-6
CDR3 length: 14
J gene: TRBJ1-1
CDR3 DNA: TGTGCCAGCAGTTACAGGCAGTTGAACACTGAAGCTTTCTTT
CDR3 protein: CASSYRQLNTEAFF

clone size: -
D gene: TRBD1
V gene: TRBV7-9
CDR3 length: 14
J gene: TRBJ2-7
CDR3 DNA: TGTGCCAGCAGCCCAGGACAGGGGGCCGCCGAGCAGTACTTC
CDR3 protein: CASSPGQGAAEQYF

clone size: -
D gene: -
V gene: TRBV7-2
CDR3 length: 14
J gene: TRBJ2-3
CDR3 DNA: TGTGCCAGCAGCTTAGATGTCTCTTCAGATACGCAGTATTTT
CDR3 protein: CASSLDVSSDTQYF

clone size: -
D gene: -
V gene: TRBV28
CDR3 length: 15
J gene: TRBJ2-5
CDR3 DNA: TGTGCCAGCAGTCTTTCCGGGACGGCACAAGAGACCCAGTACTTC
CDR3 protein: CASSLSGTAQETQYF

clone size: -
D gene: -
V gene: TRBV25-1
CDR3 length: 16
J gene: TRBJ2-1
CDR3 DNA: TGTGCCAGCAGTGAATGGGCGAGCCAGGTTCGGGATGAGCAGTTCTTC
CDR3 protein: CASSEWASQVRDEQFF